What follows are 14 T cell receptor beta chains derived from one specimen sequenced in a study of T cells in women clearing cervical HPV infection. Method: immunoSEQ multiplex PCR; TCRdb's copy keeps in-frame clones and lacks some. The sample holds about 40,000 clones. Sequences were obtained from blood buffy coat. These receptors were taken from a woman aged 18 to 75 with a cervical HPV16 infection that either progressed to CIN3+ or cleared (not recorded which).

As regards this clone: The DNA ends 3 residues before the CDR3 does, and the rest of the CDR3 is filled in from the germline J gene. Distinct nucleotide sequences in the sample also encode this CDR3. The rearrangement uses TRBV30 and TRBJ1-3; maybe TRBD1 (5 bases). V was trimmed by 5 bases and J by 7 bases, leaving 9 bases between them. Germline V lookup: CDR1 GTSNPN, CDR2 SVGIG (reference sequence). The CDR3 loop spans 11 amino acids. The CDR3 sequence is CAWGGGNTIYF. CDR3 bases read: TGTGCCTGGGGCGGGGGGAACACC.

About this clone: Read sequence stops 3 residues before the CDR3 end, and the germline J gene provides the missing end. The chain links TRBV6-2 or TRBV6-3 to TRBJ1-1; D not resolved. CDR3 length: 15 residues. In germline, CDR1 is MNHEY, CDR2 SVGEGT. The ends were cut back, 0 bases at V and 7 bases at J, with 15 bases in the middle. The CDR3: CASSYSLFRGGEAFF. CDR3 DNA (partial): TGTGCCAGCAGTTACTCTTTATTCCGAGGCGGTGAA.

Notes on this clone: The CDR3 goes on 3 residues after the read ends, and that part is filled in from the germline J gene. The genes are TRBV6-4 and TRBJ2-2; D not certain. This CDR3 spans 13 amino acids. Germline CDR1 reads MRHNA; CDR2 reads SNTAGT. Deletions cut 4 bases from V and 6 bases from J, with 9 bases between. The CDR3 is CASSVDSPGELFF. Incomplete CDR3 DNA: TGTGCCAGCAGTGTCGACTCGCCCGGGGAG.

In regard to this clone: Read sequence stops 3 residues before the CDR3 end, and the germline J gene provides the missing end. The V gene is TRBV20-1, the J gene TRBJ1-5, with TRBD1 matching over 8 bases. In germline, CDR1 is DFQATT, CDR2 SNEGSKA (reference sequence). The ends lost 2 bases at V and 3 bases at J; junction bases unmatched: 6. CDR3 length: 15 residues. The CDR3 is CSARPQGAFNQPQHF. CDR3 bases read: TGCAGTGCTAGACCTCAGGGGGCCTTCAATCAGCCC.

With respect to this clone: Read coverage stops 3 residues before the CDR3 terminus; the germline J gene supplies the remainder. The chain couples TRBV13 to TRBJ2-2; a weak D match, TRBD1 (6 bases). In germline, CDR1 is PRHDT, CDR2 FYEKMQ (reference sequence). The CDR3 extends over 13 amino acids. Trimming stripped 5 bases from V and 4 bases from J, with 8 bases between. Incomplete CDR3 DNA: TGTGCCAGCAGCAACAGGGTCACCGGGGAG. It yields the protein CASSNRVTGE. The full CDR3 sequence reads CASSNRVTGELFF.

About this clone: The read falls 3 residues short of the CDR3 end, and the missing part is taken from the germline J gene. The V gene is TRBV2, the J gene TRBJ2-5; D might be TRBD2 (5 bases). V shed 11 bases and J shed 0 bases, with 10 bases lying between them. The CDR3 extends over 12 amino acids. Germline-derived CDR1 and CDR2 are SNHLY and FYNNEI. The chain's CDR3 is CAAGLDQETQYF. CDR3 DNA (partial): TGTGCCGCGGGCCTTGACCAAGAGACC.

Points on this clone: Read data end 3 residues before the CDR3 end; the end is taken from the germline J gene. The V call is TRBV29-1, the J call TRBJ1-1; TRBD1 is a possible D gene (6 bases). Per germline, CDR1 SQVTM and CDR2 ANQGSEA. Trimming pared 3 bases from V and 2 bases from J, leaving 16 bases between. The CDR3 is made up of 15 amino acids. CDR3 sequence: CSVEGRDTSNTEAFF. The CDR3 bases that were read are TGCAGCGTTGAGGGTCGGGACACCTCAAACACTGAA.

Regarding this clone: The read ends 3 residues before the CDR3 terminus; that terminus is restored from the germline J gene. V gene TRBV30 combines with J gene TRBJ2-3; a weak D match, TRBD2 (5 bases). Germline loops: CDR1 GTSNPN, CDR2 SVGIG (reference sequence). CDR3 length equals 13 residues. V was shortened by 2 bases and J by 0 bases, with 6 bases between the two germline ends. Partial CDR3 DNA: TGTGCCTGGAGTTCGGGGAGCACAGATACG. As protein: CAWSSGSTDT. The whole CDR3 reads CAWSSGSTDTQYF.

The CDR3 DNA, read in part, is TGTGCCAGTAGTATCCCTAAGGGCGGGGGCAATCAGCCC. It translates to CASSIPKGGGNQP. The whole CDR3 sequence is CASSIPKGGGNQPQHF. This sequence joins TRBV19 and TRBJ1-5; no clear D. The observed sequence ends 3 residues before the CDR3 terminus, with the missing tail filled in from the germline J gene. Germline V CDR1 and CDR2: LNHDA, SQIVND (reference sequence). The CDR3 sequence is 16 residues long. Trimming cost V 3 bases and J 2 bases, with 14 bases left between them.

In the case of this clone: The read gets to within 3 residues of the CDR3 end, and the germline J gene fills in the rest. This chain connects TRBV7-9 to TRBJ2-2; possible D gene TRBD1, 5 bases. The germline V gene encodes CDR1 SEHNR and CDR2 FQNEAQ (reference sequence). This CDR3 spans 14 amino acids. V was cut by 3 bases and J by 6 bases, with 11 bases left in between. The DNA read from the CDR3 is TGTGCCAGCAGCTTGTCAGGGAAGGCCGGGGAG. Amino acid sequence: CASSLSGKAGE. The full-length CDR3 reads as CASSLSGKAGELFF. Full variable domain (remainder filled in from reference TRBV7-9 and TRBJ2-2): DTGVSQNPRHKITKRGQNVTFRCDPISEHNRLYWYRQTLGQGPEFLTYFQNEAQLEKSRLLSDRFSAERPKGSFSTLEIQRTEQGDSAMYLCASSLSGKAGELFFGEGSRLTVL.

Regarding this clone: The CDR3 extends 3 residues past the end of the read, so its final part is completed from the germline J gene. The V and J genes are TRBV19 and TRBJ2-7; TRBD1 aligns across 7 bases. The CDR3 length is 17 residues. V shed 9 bases and J 2 bases; nucleotides not matched to a gene: 19. CDR1 is LNHDA, CDR2 SQIVND, per germline (reference sequence). The DNA read from the CDR3 is TGTGCCAGCTCACCAGGACAGGCCCGATGGCGGACCTACGAG. Encoded protein: CASSPGQARWRTYE. The full CDR3 protein reads CASSPGQARWRTYEQYF.

About this clone: The sequence runs out 3 residues before the end of the CDR3; the remainder is reconstructed from the germline J gene. The V and J genes are TRBV20-1 and TRBJ1-2; D may be TRBD1 (5 bases). CDR1 is DFQATT and CDR2 is SNEGSKA in the germline V gene (reference sequence). This CDR3 has 12 amino acids. Trimming removed 8 bases from V and 0 bases from J, with 10 bases in between. CDR3 DNA (partial): TGCAGTTCGGGGGGATCTAACTATGGC. Its translation: CSSGGSNYG. The full CDR3 protein reads CSSGGSNYGYTF.

About this clone: The observed sequence ends 3 residues before the CDR3 terminus, with the missing tail filled in from the germline J gene. The V gene is TRBV6-1, the J gene TRBJ1-2; D is unclear. CDR3 length equals 13 residues. Germline V gene sequence: CDR1 MNHNS, CDR2 SASEGT. CDR3 DNA, as far as it was read: TGTGCCAGCAGTGAAGGGTTCTCCTACGAC. The encoded protein is CASSEGFSYD. The full-length CDR3 reads as CASSEGFSYDYTF.

Points on this clone: The CDR3 end lies 3 residues beyond the end of the read and is filled in from the germline J gene. V and J are TRBV30 and TRBJ1-1; D gene ambiguous. Germline CDR1 reads GTSNPN; CDR2 reads SVGIG (reference sequence). The CDR3 sequence is 14 residues long. The V end lost 0 bases, the J end lost 1 base, and 9 bases lay between the germline ends. Partial CDR3 DNA: TGTGCCTGGAGTGTACCACACACGAACACTGAA. This encodes CAWSVPHTNTE. The complete CDR3 protein is CAWSVPHTNTEAFF.